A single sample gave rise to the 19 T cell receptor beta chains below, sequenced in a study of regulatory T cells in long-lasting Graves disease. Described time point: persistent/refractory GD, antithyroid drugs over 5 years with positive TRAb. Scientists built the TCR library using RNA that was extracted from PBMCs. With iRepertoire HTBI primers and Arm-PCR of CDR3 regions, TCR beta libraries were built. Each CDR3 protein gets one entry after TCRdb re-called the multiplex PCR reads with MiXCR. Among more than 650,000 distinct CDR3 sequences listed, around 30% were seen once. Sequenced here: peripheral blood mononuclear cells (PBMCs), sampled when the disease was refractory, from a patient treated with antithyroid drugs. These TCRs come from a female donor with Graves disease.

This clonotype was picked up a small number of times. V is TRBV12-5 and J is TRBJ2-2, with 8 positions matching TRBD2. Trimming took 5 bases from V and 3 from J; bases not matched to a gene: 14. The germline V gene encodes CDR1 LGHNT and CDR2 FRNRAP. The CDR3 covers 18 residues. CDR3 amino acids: CASGPDIAGSGYTGELFF. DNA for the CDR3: TGTGCTAGTGGTCCCGATATAGCGGGGAGTGGGTACACCGGGGAGCTGTTTTTT.

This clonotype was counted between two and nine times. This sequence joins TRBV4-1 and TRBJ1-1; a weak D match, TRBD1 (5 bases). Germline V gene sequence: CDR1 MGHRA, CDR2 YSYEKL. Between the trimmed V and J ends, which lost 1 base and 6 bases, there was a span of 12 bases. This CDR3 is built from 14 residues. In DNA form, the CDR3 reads TGCGCCAGCAGCCAAGTGGGTGACAGTTCTGAAGCTTTCTTT. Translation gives CASSQVGDSSEAFF.

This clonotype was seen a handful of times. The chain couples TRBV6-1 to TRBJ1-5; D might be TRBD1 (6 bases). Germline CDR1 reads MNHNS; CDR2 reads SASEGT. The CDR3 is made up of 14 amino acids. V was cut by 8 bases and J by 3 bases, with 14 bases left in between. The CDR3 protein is CASGGGGLNQPQHF. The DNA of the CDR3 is TGTGCCAGCGGGGGTGGGGGGCTCAATCAGCCCCAGCATTTT.

CDR3 sequence (DNA): TGCGCCAGCAGCGCCGACAGGGTTCGTGGCTATGGCTACACCTTC. This sequence encodes CASSADRVRGYGYTF. The chain is built from TRBV5-1 and TRBJ1-2; 7 bases align to TRBD1. CDR1 is SGHRS and CDR2 is YFSETQ in the germline V gene. V lost 4 bases to trimming and J lost 4 bases; unmatched junction nucleotides: 10. The CDR3 length is 15 residues.

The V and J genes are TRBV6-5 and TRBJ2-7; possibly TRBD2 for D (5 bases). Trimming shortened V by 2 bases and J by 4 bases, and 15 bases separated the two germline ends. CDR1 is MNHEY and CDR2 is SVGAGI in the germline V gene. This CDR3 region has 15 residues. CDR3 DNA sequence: TGTGCCAGCAGTTACGAAGCTAGCTCAACGTACGAGCAGTACTTC. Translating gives CASSYEASSTYEQYF.

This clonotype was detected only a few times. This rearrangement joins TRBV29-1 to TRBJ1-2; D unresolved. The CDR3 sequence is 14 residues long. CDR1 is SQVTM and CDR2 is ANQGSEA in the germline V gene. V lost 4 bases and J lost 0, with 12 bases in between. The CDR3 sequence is CSVVYPTTNYGYTF. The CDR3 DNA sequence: TGCAGCGTTGTGTACCCGACAACTAACTATGGCTACACCTTC.

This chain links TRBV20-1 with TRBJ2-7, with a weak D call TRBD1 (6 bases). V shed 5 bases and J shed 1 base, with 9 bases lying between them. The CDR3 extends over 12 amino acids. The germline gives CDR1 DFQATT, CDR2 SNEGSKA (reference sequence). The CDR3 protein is CSAPQGSYEQYF. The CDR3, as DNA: TGCAGTGCTCCCCAGGGGTCCTACGAGCAGTACTTC.

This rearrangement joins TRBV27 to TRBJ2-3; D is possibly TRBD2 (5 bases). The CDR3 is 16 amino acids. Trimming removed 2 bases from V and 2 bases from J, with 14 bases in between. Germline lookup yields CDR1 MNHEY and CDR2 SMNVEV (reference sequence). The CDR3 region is CASSLKEAPFTDTQYF. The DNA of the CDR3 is TGTGCCAGCAGTTTAAAGGAGGCCCCCTTCACAGATACGCAGTATTTT.

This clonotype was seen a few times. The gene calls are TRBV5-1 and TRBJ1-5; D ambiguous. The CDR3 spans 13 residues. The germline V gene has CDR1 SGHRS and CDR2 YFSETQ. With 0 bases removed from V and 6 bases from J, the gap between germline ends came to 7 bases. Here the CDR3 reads CASSLASSQPQHF. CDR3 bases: TGCGCCAGCAGCTTGGCCTCCAGTCAGCCCCAGCATTTT.

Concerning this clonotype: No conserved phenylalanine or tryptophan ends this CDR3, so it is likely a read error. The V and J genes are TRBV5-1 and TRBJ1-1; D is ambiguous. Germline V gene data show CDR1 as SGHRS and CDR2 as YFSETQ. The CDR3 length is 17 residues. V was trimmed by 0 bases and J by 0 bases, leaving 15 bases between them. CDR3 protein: CASSLAEGGRVNTEAFL. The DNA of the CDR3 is TGCGCCAGCAGCTTGGCTGAAGGCGGTCGAGTGAACACTGAAGCTTTCCTT.

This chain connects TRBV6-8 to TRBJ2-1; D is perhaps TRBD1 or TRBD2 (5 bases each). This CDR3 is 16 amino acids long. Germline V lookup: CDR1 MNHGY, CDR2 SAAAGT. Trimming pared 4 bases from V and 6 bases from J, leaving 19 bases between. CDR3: CASSSEGGLGPNEQFF. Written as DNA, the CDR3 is TGTGCCAGCAGTTCCGAGGGCGGGTTGGGACCCAATGAGCAGTTCTTC.

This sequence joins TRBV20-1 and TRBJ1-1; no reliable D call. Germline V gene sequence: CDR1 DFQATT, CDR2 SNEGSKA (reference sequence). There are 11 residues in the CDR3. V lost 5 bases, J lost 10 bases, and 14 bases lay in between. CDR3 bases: TGCAGTGCTCTGGGTCGCACCACAGCTTTCTTT. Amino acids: CSALGRTTAFF.

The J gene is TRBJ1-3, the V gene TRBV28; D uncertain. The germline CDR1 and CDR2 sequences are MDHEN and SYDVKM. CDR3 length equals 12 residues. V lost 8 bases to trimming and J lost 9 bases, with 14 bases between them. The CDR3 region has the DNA TGTGCCAGCTGTAAAGCCTTGGGCACCATATATTTT. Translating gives CASCKALGTIYF.

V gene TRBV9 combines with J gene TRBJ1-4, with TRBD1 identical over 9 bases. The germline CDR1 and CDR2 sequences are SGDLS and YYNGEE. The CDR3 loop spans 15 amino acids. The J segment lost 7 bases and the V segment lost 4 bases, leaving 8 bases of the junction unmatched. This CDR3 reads CASSPRTGEREKLFF. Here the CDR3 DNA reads TGTGCCAGCAGCCCCCGGACAGGGGAACGTGAAAAACTGTTTTTT.

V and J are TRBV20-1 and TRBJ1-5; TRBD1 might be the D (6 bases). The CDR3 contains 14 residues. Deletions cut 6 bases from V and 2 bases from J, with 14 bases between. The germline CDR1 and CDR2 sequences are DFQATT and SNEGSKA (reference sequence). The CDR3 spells CSALRRQGNQPQHF. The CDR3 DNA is TGCAGTGCCCTACGCCGACAGGGCAATCAGCCCCAGCATTTT.

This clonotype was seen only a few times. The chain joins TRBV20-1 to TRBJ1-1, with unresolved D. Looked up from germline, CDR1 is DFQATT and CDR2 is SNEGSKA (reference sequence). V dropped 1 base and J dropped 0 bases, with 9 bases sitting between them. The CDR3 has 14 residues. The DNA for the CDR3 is TGCAGTGCTAGAGTTTCGGGGATGAACACTGAAGCTTTCTTT. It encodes CSARVSGMNTEAFF.

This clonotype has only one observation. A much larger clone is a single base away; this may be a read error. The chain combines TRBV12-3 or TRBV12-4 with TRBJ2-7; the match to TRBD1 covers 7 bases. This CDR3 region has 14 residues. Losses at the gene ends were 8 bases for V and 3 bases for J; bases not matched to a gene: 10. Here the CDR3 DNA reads TGTGCCAGCTGGAACCGGGACAGTTTCTACGAGCAGTACTTC. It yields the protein CASWNRDSFYEQYF.

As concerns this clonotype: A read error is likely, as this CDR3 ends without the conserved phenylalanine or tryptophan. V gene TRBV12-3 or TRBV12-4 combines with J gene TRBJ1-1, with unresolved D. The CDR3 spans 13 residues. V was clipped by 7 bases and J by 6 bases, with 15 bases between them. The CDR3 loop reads CASTLTSRAEAFS. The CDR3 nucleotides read TGTGCCAGCACCCTGACCAGTCGAGCTGAAGCTTTCTCT.

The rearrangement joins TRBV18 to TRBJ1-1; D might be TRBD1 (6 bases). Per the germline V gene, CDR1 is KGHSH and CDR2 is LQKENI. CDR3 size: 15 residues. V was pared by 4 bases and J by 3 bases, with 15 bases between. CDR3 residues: CASSLKRGPDTEAFF. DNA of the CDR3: TGTGCCAGCTCACTAAAGCGGGGGCCGGACACTGAAGCTTTCTTT.